This TCR beta chain was recorded in a study of blood T cell repertoires in COVID-19. Study overall: Specimens from acute and convalescent COVID-19 originated in the United States, Italy and Spain.

Per the study methods: Amplification with reference gene primers provided the estimates of nucleated cell counts. TCRdb's table, derived via immunoSEQ multiplex PCR, lists solely in-frame clones and lacks some. The DNA gave D and trimming, while V, J and clone size come from that table. The top ten hold more than 9.5% of the sample, which has more than 110,000 clones, just under 90% seen once. The germline gives CDR1 LGHDT, CDR2 YNNKEL (reference sequence). The V end lost 7 bases, the J end lost 2 bases, and 14 bases lay between the germline ends. The CDR3 is 15 residues long. V is TRBV3-1 (or the pseudogene TRBV3-2) and J is TRBJ2-2; D call uncertain. The sequencing input was peripheral blood. The sequence was obtained from a woman of 80 years or more with acute or convalescent COVID-19. In DNA, the CDR3 is TGTGCCAGCACCCGAAGCCGGTCTAACACCGGGGAGCTGTTTTTT. Translating it yields CASTRSRSNTGELFF.